These 5 T cell receptor beta chains came from one sample sequenced in a study of vaccination and CD4 T cells after COVID-19. Cultured CD4+ T-cell DNA underwent Oncomine TCR Beta short-read sequencing. From the PCR reads, TCRdb called clonotypes with MiXCR, one entry per CDR3 protein. The table includes some 10,000 distinct CDR3 sequences, 50% to 65% detected once. Antigen specificity for these receptors is unknown. The treatment: roughly nine-day PBMC culture with coronavirus spike peptide pools or control peptides (ViraFEST assay). An unexposed donor provided the CD4+ T cells, which were collected before the COVID-19 pandemic (2011-2018). The sample comprised CD4+ T cells from blood, cultured in vitro. These TCRs come from a human donor in good health.

Within the sample, this clonotype is large (0.1 to 1%). This chain links TRBV20-1 with TRBJ1-1; D gene unclear. Germline V lookup: CDR1 DFQATT, CDR2 SNEGSKA (reference sequence). The germline V and J ends were trimmed by 1 base and 7 bases, with 7 bases remaining between them. The CDR3 loop spans 11 amino acids. The DNA of the CDR3 is TGCAGTGCTAGAGTAAGTTATGAAGCTTTCTTT. Its protein product is CSARVSYEAFF.

This chain links TRBV10-3 with TRBJ1-2; D remains ambiguous. Germline V CDR1 and CDR2: ENHRY, SYGVKD. The ends were cut back, 2 bases at V and 2 bases at J, with 6 bases in the middle. There are 13 residues in the CDR3. This CDR3 reads CAISEDLNYGYTF. The CDR3 region has the DNA TGTGCCATCAGTGAGGACTTAAACTATGGCTACACCTTC.

CDR3 amino acids: CASSSPGTTTYEQYF. The CDR3 DNA is TGTGCCAGCAGCTCGCCAGGGACTACGACCTACGAGCAGTACTTC. The genes are TRBV7-9 and TRBJ2-7; 7 nucleotides align to TRBD2. Germline-derived CDR1 and CDR2 are SEHNR and FQNEAQ (reference sequence). This CDR3 is 15 amino acids long. Trimming at V came to 4 bases and at J to 2 bases, leaving 8 bases not matched to a gene.

The chain carries TRBV14 and TRBJ1-1; D unclear. The CDR3 spans 14 residues. CDR1 and CDR2 (germline): SGHDN, FVKESK. V was trimmed by 4 bases and J by 1 base, leaving 10 bases between them. DNA of the CDR3: TGTGCCAGCAGCCTGCGGACGGGGAACACTGAAGCTTTCTTT. Protein sequence: CASSLRTGNTEAFF.

The CDR3 DNA sequence: TGTGCCAGCAGAGCTAGCGGGGGGGTAGATACGCAGTATTTT. This encodes CASRASGGVDTQYF. The chain links TRBV6-2 or TRBV6-3 to TRBJ2-3, with TRBD2 identical over 12 bases. CDR1 and CDR2 from the germline V gene are MNHEY and SVGEGT. The V segment lost 6 bases and the J segment 5 bases; nucleotides outside the gene matches: 3. CDR3 length: 14 residues.